The present TCR beta chain was sequenced within a study of regulatory T cells in long-lasting Graves disease. Study results and limitations: Patients whose Graves' disease persisted exhibited lower TCR diversity than those newly diagnosed.

Arm-PCR of CDR3 regions and iRepertoire HTBI primers were the basis on which TCR beta libraries were built. TCRdb ran MiXCR on the multiplex PCR reads and lists one entry per CDR3 protein. Here the sample spans about 470,000 distinct CDR3 sequences, about 22% being singletons. Time point here: persistent/refractory GD, antithyroid drugs over 5 years with positive TRAb. Extracted RNA from PBMCs served as the source of the TCR library. This clonotype was counted many times. Its antigen is as yet unknown. The origin of this receptor is a female donor with Graves disease. This specimen consisted of peripheral blood mononuclear cells (PBMCs), obtained when the disease was refractory, from a patient treated with antithyroid drugs.

The CDR3 reads CASSLEAGGAGYEQYF. For the CDR3, the DNA is TGTGCCAGCAGCTTAGAGGCTGGGGGAGCGGGGTACGAGCAGTACTTC. This chain connects TRBV11-3 to TRBJ2-7; 7 positions match TRBD2. The CDR3 runs 16 residues. Germline V gene sequence: CDR1 SGHNT, CDR2 YENEEA. Trimming removed 0 bases from V and 4 bases from J; junction bases left unmatched: 9. The whole variable domain, remainder taken from reference TRBV11-3 and TRBJ2-7, is EAGVVQSPRYKIIEKKQPVAFWCNPISGHNTLYWYLQNLGQGPELLIRYENEEAVDDSQLPKDRFSAERLKGVDSTLKIQPAELGDSAVYLCASSLEAGGAGYEQYFGPGTRLTVT.